This TCR beta chain derives from a study of human T cells and chemical hapten exposure (dated by TCRdb to about 2021). About the investigation overall: For sensitization, 2% DPC in acetone was applied to an approximately 2 cm by approximately 2 cm area of upper inner arm skin. Weekly therapeutic DPC doses were additionally applied to the scalp of patients throughout the roughly 25-week study period. Patch testing was done on the upper back using Finn chambers containing 0.01% DPC, and results were scored after 6 days according to International Contact Dermatitis Research Group standards. The mostly female patient cohort included alopecia areata with under or over 50% scalp involvement, alopecia totalis and alopecia universalis. The libraries were sequenced as a pool, and the TCR yield per sample differed mostly because of small variations in library volumes within the pool. Peripheral blood TCR repertoire changes were tracked in vivo in alopecia patients during primary and secondary sensitization to the hapten diphenylcyclopropenone (DPC). Blood samples were taken from patients before sensitization (week 0) and at 2, 6 and about 24 weeks after DPC sensitization. Blood for TCR sequencing was provided by twenty-nine alopecia patients at one to four time points (pre-sensitization, 2, 6 and 24 weeks). Broad study findings and their caveats: All patients had alopecia, a presumed autoimmune disease, so their immune response might differ from that of healthy individuals. Repeated subsampling changed both the strength of the expansion versus patch-test correlation and the threshold at which that correlation became significant. DPC sensitization did not change how many TCRs were above 1 in 1000 frequency, and no evidence was found of alterations in global repertoire structure. Patch test score correlated positively with the number of PT1 expanded TCRs, reaching significance at thresholds 8, 16 and 32 but not at 4. Expanded TCRs formed significantly more large CDR3 similarity clusters than pre-sensitization or healthy control sets, consistent with antigen-driven responses.

The method behind the library was RACE. TCRdb names NextSeq 500 as the instrument used. Library preparation attached unique molecular identifiers to individual cDNA molecules for quantitative, reproducible TCR counting. Each blood RNA sample was used to sequence both TCR alpha and TCR beta chains. On the study's bioinformatics: The median number of TCRs per sample was some 100,000, ranging from roughly 20,000 to 700,000. The Decombinator software suite was used to annotate V, J and CDR3 in the TCR reads. For PS versus PT1 abundance plots, all samples were subsampled to the same number of TCRs (28,000). Expanded TCRs were defined as absent before sensitization and observed at least eight times at the 2-week time point. Through fastp at Q25 and MiXCR, TCRdb rebuilt clones from the public reads, retaining in-frame beta chains. Rows are unified per CDR3 protein, each entry keeping the most common DNA and genes. These V and J calls originate from TCRdb's pipeline instead of the authors' own analysis. The sample has under 90,000 distinct CDR3 sequences on record, 8.5% of them singletons. The top ten clonotypes cover roughly 3.8% of the sample.

Worth noting for this clonotype: The antigen it recognizes is unknown. This sequence may be a read error, since a much larger clone differs from it by one base.

The CDR3 spans 14 residues, from the cysteine through the phenylalanine. The CDR3 DNA has 42 bases and is translated from base 1. Trimming at the junction amounts to 2 bases on V and 4 bases on J, and the germline ends lie 12 bases apart. Via the germline V gene (reference sequence), CDR1 is SGHKS and CDR2 YYEKEE. Interpreted using the paper, the time point label stands for: patch test 2, 6 weeks after DPC sensitization. Interpreted using the paper, the treatment or condition label stands for: therapeutic diphenylcyclopropenone sensitization with weekly scalp DPC. At each patch-test visit, blood was drawn before the patch test was applied. To be eligible, patients had to be aged 18 to 70, diagnosed with alopecia and judged suitable for DPC therapy, while pregnant patients were excluded. Unfractionated whole blood was collected in Tempus Blood RNA tubes, and total RNA was extracted from that blood.

The chain is made from TRBV5-5 and TRBJ1-1, with TRBD1 as a weak D call on 6 bases. The source was whole blood, collected in connection with sensitization to the hapten diphenylcyclopropenone (DPC). This clonotype was obtained from a woman in her forties or fifties with alopecia areata. Some clones in this sample may be carry-over from other donors' samples. CDR3 region: CASSFVGGCTEAFF. The sequence in DNA is TGTGCCAGCAGCTTTGTGGGGGGCTGCACTGAAGCTTTCTTT.